A single sample gave rise to the 20 T cell receptor beta chains below, sequenced in a study of shared clonotypes between healthy human individuals. Selected positively for CCR7 and CD45RO-negative, naive CD8 cells excluded terminally differentiated effector memory CD45RA+ cells. Method: immunoSEQ multiplex PCR; TCRdb's copy keeps in-frame clones and lacks some. The data hold around 600,000 clones, with 85% to 95% observed a single time. The sequenced material came from naive CD8+ T cells sorted from blood. These receptors all stem from a woman aged 30 to 39 in good health.

The V and J genes are TRBV28 and TRBJ1-2; TRBD1 might be the D (5 bases). The V gene's germline CDR1 is MDHEN and CDR2 SYDVKM. CDR3 length: 13 residues. V lost 8 bases and J lost 5, with 15 bases in between. CDR3 bases: TGTGCCAGCCTTACGGGGCTTGGGTATGGCTACACCTTC. Residues: CASLTGLGYGYTF.

This chain uses TRBV14 with TRBJ2-1; the match to TRBD2 covers 8 bases. V lost 1 base, J lost 9 bases, and 11 bases stayed unmatched. CDR1 is SGHDN and CDR2 is FVKESK in the germline V gene. The CDR3 is made up of 16 amino acids. The CDR3, as DNA: TGTGCCAGCAGCCAAGGTACGGGGGGGACCTCGGGTGAGCAGTTCTTC. It is translated as CASSQGTGGTSGEQFF.

This rearrangement joins TRBV30 to TRBJ2-3, with TRBD2 identical over 11 bases. Germline CDR1 reads GTSNPN; CDR2 reads SVGIG (reference sequence). V lost 0 bases and J lost 4; bases outside the gene matches: 3. The CDR3 loop spans 15 amino acids. This chain's CDR3 is CAWSVTSGSPDTQYF. CDR3 nucleotides: TGTGCCTGGAGTGTAACTAGCGGGAGCCCAGATACGCAGTATTTT. Supplemented by reference TRBV30 and TRBJ2-3, the full variable domain reads SQTIHQWPATLVQPVGSPLSLECTVEGTSNPNLYWYRQAAGRGLQLLFYSVGIGQISSEVPQNLSASRPQDRQFILSSKKLLLSDSGFYLCAWSVTSGSPDTQYFGPGTRLTVL.

The chain combines TRBV5-8 with TRBJ1-5, with unresolved D. Germline CDR1 reads SGHTS; CDR2 reads YDEGEE. The CDR3 is 14 residues long. V lost 4 bases, J lost 7 bases, and 15 bases lay in between. The CDR3 reads CASSASAVPQPQHF. The CDR3 nucleotides read TGTGCCAGCAGCGCCTCGGCGGTCCCCCAGCCCCAGCATTTT.

In DNA form, the CDR3 reads TGTGCCAGCAGCACCTCAGGGGGCTATGACTATGGCTACACCTTC. Protein product: CASSTSGGYDYGYTF. The chain recombines TRBV7-9 with TRBJ1-2; 8 nucleotides agree with TRBD1. CDR3 length: 15 residues. Looked up from germline, CDR1 is SEHNR and CDR2 is FQNEAQ (reference sequence). J was trimmed by 3 bases and V by 5 bases; bases with no gene match: 8.

DNA for the CDR3: TGTGCCAGCAGCCGACGGTACTCCTACGAGCAGTACTTC. This gives the protein CASSRRYSYEQYF. The chain links TRBV5-4 to TRBJ2-7; D ambiguous. Looked up from germline, CDR1 is SGHNT and CDR2 is YYREEE (reference sequence). The CDR3 totals 13 residues. Trimming pared 4 bases from V and 0 bases from J, leaving 8 bases between.

This clone is a singleton in its sample. V is TRBV28 and J is TRBJ1-6, with TRBD1 as a possible D gene (5 bases). CDR3 length: 16 residues. In germline, CDR1 is MDHEN, CDR2 SYDVKM. Trimming cost V 1 base and J 14 bases, with 21 bases left between them. The CDR3 loop reads CASSLFQGLPALTLHF. The CDR3 DNA reads as TGTGCCAGCAGTTTATTCCAGGGTCTACCGGCTTTGACCCTCCACTTT.

The count of this clone is one. The chain recombines TRBV5-4 with TRBJ2-7; D may be TRBD2 (6 bases). CDR1 is SGHNT, CDR2 YYREEE, per germline (reference sequence). The CDR3 spans 16 residues. The germline V and J ends were trimmed by 0 bases and 2 bases, with 15 bases remaining between them. CDR3 coding DNA: TGTGCCAGCAGCTTGGGGAGGGACCGTCCCACCTACGAGCAGTACTTC. Amino acid sequence: CASSLGRDRPTYEQYF.

V gene TRBV14 combines with J gene TRBJ2-7; D may be TRBD2 (6 bases). Deletions cut 0 bases from V and 5 bases from J, with 14 bases between. CDR1 and CDR2 (germline): SGHDN, FVKESK. The CDR3 loop spans 15 amino acids. CDR3 sequence: CASSQDPAGRNEQYF. The DNA for the CDR3 is TGTGCCAGCAGCCAAGACCCGGCAGGGAGGAACGAGCAGTACTTC.

V and J are TRBV30 and TRBJ1-3, with TRBD1 identical over 8 bases. CDR3 length equals 14 residues. Germline V lookup: CDR1 GTSNPN, CDR2 SVGIG (reference sequence). V shed 4 bases and J 1 base; nucleotides not matched to a gene: 3. This CDR3 reads CAWTGGPSGNTIYF. In nucleotides, the CDR3 is TGTGCCTGGACAGGGGGCCCATCTGGAAACACCATATATTTT. Supplemented by reference TRBV30 and TRBJ1-3, the full variable domain reads SQTIHQWPATLVQPVGSPLSLECTVEGTSNPNLYWYRQAAGRGLQLLFYSVGIGQISSEVPQNLSASRPQDRQFILSSKKLLLSDSGFYLCAWTGGPSGNTIYFGEGSWLTVV.

V and J are TRBV4-1 and TRBJ2-2; no clear D gene. The germline CDR1 and CDR2 sequences are MGHRA and YSYEKL. V was shortened by 1 base and J by 6 bases, with 9 bases between the two germline ends. The CDR3 totals 14 residues. This CDR3 is CASSQGIYAGELFF. The DNA for the CDR3 is TGCGCCAGCAGCCAAGGGATTTACGCCGGGGAGCTGTTTTTT.

V usage is TRBV5-4 and J usage is TRBJ2-5; D is undetermined. The J call may be faulty, since TRBJ2-7 better matches the DNA end. Germline V gene data show CDR1 as SGHNT and CDR2 as YYREEE (reference sequence). This CDR3 contains 16 residues. CDR3 nucleotides: TGTGCCAGCAGCTTGGCCGGTCGTTCACGACGAGACGAGCAGTACTTC. The encoded protein is CASSLAGRSRRDEQYF.

V usage is TRBV10-3 and J usage is TRBJ2-5; TRBD1 matches at 10 bases. Trimming at V came to 2 bases and at J to 5 bases, leaving 14 bases not matched to a gene. Germline CDR1 is ENHRY and CDR2 is SYGVKD. This CDR3 is 18 amino acids long. This CDR3 is CAISENFDGTGEPETQYF. CDR3 in DNA: TGTGCCATCAGTGAGAATTTTGACGGGACAGGGGAACCGGAGACCCAGTACTTC.

The V call is TRBV9, the J call TRBJ2-7; 9 bases are a match to TRBD2. This CDR3 is built from 15 residues. Trimming at V came to 0 bases and at J to 4 bases, leaving 5 bases not matched to a gene. CDR1 SGDLS and CDR2 YYNGEE come from the germline V gene. DNA of the CDR3: TGTGCCAGCAGCGTAGAAGCTAGCGGGACTTACGAGCAGTACTTC. Amino acids: CASSVEASGTYEQYF.

Details on this clone: A read error may be the cause here, since a much bigger clone is one base away. The V and J genes are TRBV19 and TRBJ2-7; 11 bases fit TRBD1. CDR1 and CDR2 (germline): LNHDA, SQIVND (reference sequence). V trimming: 5 bases; J trimming: 3 bases; junction bases outside the gene matches: 3. The CDR3 contains 14 residues. The CDR3: CASSGGTGGYEQYF. The CDR3, as DNA: TGTGCCAGTAGTGGCGGGACAGGGGGCTACGAGCAGTACTTC.

V is TRBV10-1 and J is TRBJ2-3; 11 bases agree with TRBD2. This CDR3 spans 16 amino acids. The germline CDR1 and CDR2 sequences are WNHNN and SYGVQD (reference sequence). With V trimmed by 5 bases and J by 6 bases, 10 bases remained unmatched. The DNA of the CDR3 is TGCGCCAGCAGTTCGGGACTAGCGGTTTTCAGGGATACGCAGTATTTT. Encoded protein: CASSSGLAVFRDTQYF.

The gene calls are TRBV13 and TRBJ2-7; 14 bases fit TRBD2. There are 16 residues in the CDR3. The V segment lost 5 bases and the J segment 6 bases; nucleotides outside the gene matches: 9. The germline CDR1 and CDR2 sequences are PRHDT and FYEKMQ (reference sequence). CDR3 loop: CASSPQLTSGRAEQYF. CDR3 nucleotide sequence: TGTGCCAGCAGCCCGCAACTGACTAGCGGGAGGGCCGAGCAGTACTTC.

This clone was counted at least ten times. The CDR3 is CASRGDSLNTEAFF. The CDR3 nucleotides read TGTGCCAGCAGGGGGGACAGCTTAAACACTGAAGCTTTCTTT. The J gene is TRBJ1-1, the V gene TRBV6-1, with 7 bases identical to TRBD1. V shed 6 bases, J shed 2 bases, and the junction held 6 bases outside the gene matches. The CDR3 runs 14 residues. CDR1 is MNHNS and CDR2 is SASEGT in the germline V gene.

The J gene is TRBJ1-3, the V gene TRBV23-1; 8 bases are shared with TRBD1. TRBV23-1 carries the ORF label, with uncertain function. V dropped 10 bases and J dropped 3; count of bases not matched to a gene: 14. The CDR3 totals 16 residues. The CDR3 spells CANQGTGSILGNTIYF. As DNA, the CDR3 is TGCGCCAACCAAGGGACAGGTTCGATCCTTGGAAACACCATATATTTT.

Turning to this clone: Additional DNA sequences in this sample encode the identical CDR3. The chain links TRBV5-4 to TRBJ1-1; D unresolved. This CDR3 spans 13 amino acids. Trimming stripped 3 bases from V and 1 base from J, with 7 bases between. Germline values: CDR1 SGHNT, CDR2 YYREEE (reference sequence). The CDR3 region has the DNA TGTGCCAGCAGCTCGGTGGGGAACACTGAAGCTTTCTTT. Translating it yields CASSSVGNTEAFF.